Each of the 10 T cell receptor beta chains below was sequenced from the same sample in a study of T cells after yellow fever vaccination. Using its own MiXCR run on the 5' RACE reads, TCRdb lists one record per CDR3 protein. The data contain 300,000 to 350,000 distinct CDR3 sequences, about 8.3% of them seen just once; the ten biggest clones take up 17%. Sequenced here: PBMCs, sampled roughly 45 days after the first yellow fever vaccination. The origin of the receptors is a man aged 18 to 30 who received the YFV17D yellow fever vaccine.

This CDR3 reads CASSLARWGMSNQPQHF. CDR3 nucleotide sequence: TGTGCCAGCAGCTTAGCCCGGTGGGGGATGAGCAATCAGCCCCAGCATTTT. The chain carries TRBV7-8 and TRBJ1-5, with D possibly being TRBD1 (5 bases). Trimming removed 0 bases from V and 1 base from J, with 13 bases in between. Per the germline V gene, CDR1 is SGHVS and CDR2 is FQNEAQ. CDR3 size: 17 residues.

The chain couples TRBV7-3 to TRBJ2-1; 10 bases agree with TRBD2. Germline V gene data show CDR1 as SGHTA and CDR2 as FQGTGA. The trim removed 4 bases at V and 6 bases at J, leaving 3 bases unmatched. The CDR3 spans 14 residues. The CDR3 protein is CASSWLAGVNEQFF. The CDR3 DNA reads TGTGCCAGCAGCTGGCTAGCGGGGGTCAATGAGCAGTTCTTC.

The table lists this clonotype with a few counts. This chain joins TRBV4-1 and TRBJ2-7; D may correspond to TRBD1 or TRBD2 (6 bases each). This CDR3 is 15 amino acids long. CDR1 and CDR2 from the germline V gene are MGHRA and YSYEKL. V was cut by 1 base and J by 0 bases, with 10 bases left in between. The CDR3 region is CASSQGGGGSYEQYF. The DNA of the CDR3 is TGCGCCAGCAGCCAAGGAGGGGGAGGCTCCTACGAGCAGTACTTC.

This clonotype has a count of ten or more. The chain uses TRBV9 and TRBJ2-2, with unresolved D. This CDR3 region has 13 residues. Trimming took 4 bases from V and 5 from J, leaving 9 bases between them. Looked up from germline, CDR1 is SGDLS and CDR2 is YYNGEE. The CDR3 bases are TGTGCCAGCAGCCCCCGTGAAACCGGGGAGCTGTTTTTT. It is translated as CASSPRETGELFF.

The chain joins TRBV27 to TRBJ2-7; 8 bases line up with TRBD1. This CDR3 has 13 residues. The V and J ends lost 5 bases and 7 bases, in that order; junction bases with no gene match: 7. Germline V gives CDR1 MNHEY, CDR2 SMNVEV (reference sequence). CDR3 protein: CASSGQGAREQYF. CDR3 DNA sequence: TGTGCCAGCAGTGGGCAGGGGGCGCGGGAGCAGTACTTC.

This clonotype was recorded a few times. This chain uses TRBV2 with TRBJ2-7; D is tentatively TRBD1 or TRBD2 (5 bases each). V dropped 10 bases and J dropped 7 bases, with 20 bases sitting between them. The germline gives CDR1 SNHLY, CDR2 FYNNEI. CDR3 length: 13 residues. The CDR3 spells CANSIQRGGEQYF. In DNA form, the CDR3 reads TGTGCCAACTCAATCCAAAGGGGCGGGGAGCAGTACTTC.

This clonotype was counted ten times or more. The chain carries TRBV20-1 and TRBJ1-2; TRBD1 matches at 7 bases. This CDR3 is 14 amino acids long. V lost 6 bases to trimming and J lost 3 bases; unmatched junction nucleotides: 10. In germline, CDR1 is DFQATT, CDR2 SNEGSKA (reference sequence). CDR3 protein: CSAPDREADYGYTF. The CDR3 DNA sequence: TGCAGTGCCCCCGACAGGGAAGCTGACTATGGCTACACCTTC.

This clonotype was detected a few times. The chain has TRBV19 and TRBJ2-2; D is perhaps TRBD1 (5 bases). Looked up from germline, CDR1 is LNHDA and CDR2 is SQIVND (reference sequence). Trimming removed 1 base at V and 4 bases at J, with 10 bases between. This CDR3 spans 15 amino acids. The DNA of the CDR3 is TGTGCCAGTAGTATAGGGGGCCCGAGCACCGGGGAGCTGTTTTTT. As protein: CASSIGGPSTGELFF.

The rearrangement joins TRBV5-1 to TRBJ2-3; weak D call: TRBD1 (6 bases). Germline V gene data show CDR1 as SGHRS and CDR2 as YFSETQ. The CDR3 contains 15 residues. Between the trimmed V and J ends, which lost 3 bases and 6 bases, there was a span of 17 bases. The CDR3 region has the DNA TGCGCCAGCAGCTGGCCGGACAGTGGAAGCGATACGCAGTATTTT. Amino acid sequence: CASSWPDSGSDTQYF.

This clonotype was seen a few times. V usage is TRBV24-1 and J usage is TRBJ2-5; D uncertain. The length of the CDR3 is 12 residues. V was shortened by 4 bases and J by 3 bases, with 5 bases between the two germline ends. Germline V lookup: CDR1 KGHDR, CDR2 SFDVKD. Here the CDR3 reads CATSDRKETQYF. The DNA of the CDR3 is TGTGCCACCAGTGACCGAAAAGAGACCCAGTACTTC.